A single sample is the source of the 24 T cell receptor beta chains below, sequenced in a study of T cells in Graves' hyperthyroidism and ophthalmopathy. What was amplified from RNA transcripts were TCR beta CDR3 regions. During a first-round RT-PCR of the TCR CDR3, the HTBI primer set was used. TCRdb re-derived calls from the multiplex PCR reads in MiXCR, one entry per CDR3 protein. The profile shows around 340,000 distinct CDR3 sequences, around a fifth of them singletons. The sample consisted of blood. Receptor source: a woman in her forties or fifties with Graves' hyperthyroidism.

This clonotype has only one observation. This chain connects TRBV12-3 or TRBV12-4 to TRBJ1-2; TRBD1 matches 8 bases. CDR3 length: 16 amino acids. V lost 6 bases, J lost 3 bases, and 12 bases stayed unmatched. The CDR3 sequence is CASSPTNGQGYYGYTF. CDR3 DNA: TGTGCCAGCAGCCCAACCAACGGACAGGGATACTATGGCTACACCTTC.

The sample holds many counts of this clonotype. The chain combines TRBV3-1 with TRBJ1-1; 7 positions match TRBD1. V was pared by 1 base and J by 4 bases, with 3 bases of the junction left unmatched. The germline V gene has CDR1 LGHDT and CDR2 YNNKEL (reference sequence). This CDR3 contains 14 residues. This CDR3 reads CASSQGRGITEAFF. CDR3 nucleotide sequence: TGTGCCAGCAGCCAAGGCAGGGGGATCACTGAAGCTTTCTTT.

This clonotype was counted between two and nine times. This chain links TRBV25-1 with TRBJ1-1, with D maybe TRBD1 (5 bases). This CDR3 has 14 amino acids. Germline values: CDR1 MGHDK, CDR2 SYGVNS. Trimming removed 6 bases at V and 3 bases at J, with 14 bases between. For the CDR3, the DNA is TGTGCCAGCAGGCCCCCAGGGAGGGACACTGAAGCTTTCTTT. Translation gives CASRPPGRDTEAFF. The full variable domain, with the rest looked up from reference TRBV25-1 and TRBJ1-1, is EADIYQTPRYLVIGTGKKITLECSQTMGHDKMYWYQQDPGMELHLIHYSYGVNSTEKGDLSSESTVSRIRTEHFPLTLESARPSHTSQYLCASRPPGRDTEAFFGQGTRLTVV.

The rearrangement joins TRBV12-3 or TRBV12-4 to TRBJ1-1; D is uncertain. This CDR3 is 17 amino acids long. V gave up 8 bases and J gave up 3 bases, with 25 bases separating them. CDR3 in DNA: TGTGCCAGCCACCACGCGGCAATTTTCCAGGTGGACACTGAAGCTTTCTTT. It encodes CASHHAAIFQVDTEAFF.

This clonotype has at least ten counts. The chain links TRBV7-8 to TRBJ2-3; D may be TRBD1 (5 bases). The CDR3 is 15 amino acids. Trimming took off 2 bases at V and 0 bases at J, with 9 bases between the two ends. The germline V gene has CDR1 SGHVS and CDR2 FQNEAQ. The CDR3, as DNA: TGTGCCAGCAGCTTACCCAGACAGAGCACAGATACGCAGTATTTT. Amino acid sequence: CASSLPRQSTDTQYF.

This clonotype was observed many times. This chain uses TRBV2 with TRBJ2-1, with TRBD2 matching over 15 bases. CDR1 SNHLY and CDR2 FYNNEI come from the germline V gene. V lost 7 bases to trimming and J lost 10 bases; unmatched junction nucleotides: 5. CDR3 length equals 14 residues. CDR3: CASKSGTSGGEQFF. CDR3 DNA sequence: TGTGCCAGCAAATCCGGGACTAGCGGGGGGGAGCAGTTCTTC.

The gene calls are TRBV7-6 and TRBJ2-1; 10 bases align to TRBD1. The germline gives CDR1 SGHVS, CDR2 FNYEAQ. The CDR3 sequence is 16 residues long. After removal of 0 bases from V and 8 bases from J, the junction contained 7 bases not matched to a gene. As DNA, the CDR3 is TGTGCCAGCAGCTTAGCTGGGACAGGGGTTTTCGATGAGCAGTTCTTC. Translating it yields CASSLAGTGVFDEQFF.

This clonotype occurred many times. The rearrangement uses TRBV5-1 and TRBJ2-1; 13 bases are a match to TRBD2. CDR1 and CDR2 (germline): SGHRS, YFSETQ. The CDR3 is 20 amino acids. Unmatched junction bases numbered 13, after V lost 4 bases and J lost 0 bases. The CDR3 sequence: CASSPTTSGRSPSSYNEQFF. DNA for the CDR3: TGCGCCAGCAGCCCCACGACTAGCGGGAGGTCCCCGAGCTCCTACAATGAGCAGTTCTTC. The complete variable domain, with remaining parts taken from reference TRBV5-1 and TRBJ2-1, reads KAGVTQTPRYLIKTRGQQVTLSCSPISGHRSVSWYQQTPGQGLQFLFEYFSETQRNKGNFPGRFSGRQFSNSRSEMNVSTLELGDSALYLCASSPTTSGRSPSSYNEQFFGPGTRLTVL.

Ten or more counts support this clonotype. The V and J genes are TRBV20-1 and TRBJ2-1; 7 bases line up with TRBD2. The CDR3 has 14 residues. Per germline, CDR1 DFQATT and CDR2 SNEGSKA (reference sequence). The CDR3 region has the DNA TGCATCCTCGGGCATGCGCGGGGGTACAATGAGCAGTTCTTC. Translation: CILGHARGYNEQFF.

V is TRBV28 and J is TRBJ2-7; 13 bases match TRBD2. Germline lookup yields CDR1 MDHEN and CDR2 SYDVKM. Losses at the gene ends were 11 bases for V and 4 bases for J; bases not matched to a gene: 17. CDR3 length: 17 amino acids. The CDR3 bases are TGTGCCTCTCTGGGGGGCGGACTAGCGGGAGCGGGGTACGAGCAGTACTTC. Protein sequence: CASLGGGLAGAGYEQYF. Drawing the rest from reference TRBV28 and TRBJ2-7, the complete variable domain is DVKVTQSSRYLVKRTGEKVFLECVQDMDHENMFWYRQDPGLGLRLIYFSYDVKMKEKGDIPEGYSVSREKKERFSLILESASTNQTSMYLCASLGGGLAGAGYEQYFGPGTRLTVT.

This clonotype appeared many times. The chain joins TRBV12-3 or TRBV12-4 to TRBJ1-2; D ambiguous. CDR3 size: 13 residues. V gave up 6 bases and J gave up 8 bases, with 16 bases separating them. This chain's CDR3 is CASSLTPERGYTF. The CDR3 coding sequence is TGTGCCAGCAGCCTGACACCGGAGAGGGGCTACACCTTC.

This clonotype was seen a handful of times. The chain joins TRBV30 to TRBJ2-2, with TRBD1 as a possible D gene (6 bases). This CDR3 is built from 14 residues. Trimming cost V 6 bases and J 0 bases, with 11 bases left between them. CDR1 GTSNPN and CDR2 SVGIG come from the germline V gene (reference sequence). CDR3 coding DNA: TGTGCCTGTAAGAACAGGGCGAACACCGGGGAGCTGTTTTTT. Translation: CACKNRANTGELFF.

In its sample, this clonotype was seen a few times. The rearrangement uses TRBV28 and TRBJ2-7; 8 bases are shared with TRBD1. CDR3 length equals 15 residues. Per germline, CDR1 MDHEN and CDR2 SYDVKM. Unmatched junction bases numbered 9, after V lost 3 bases and J lost 5 bases. The DNA for the CDR3 is TGTGCCAGCAGTTTCCCCGGCACAGGGGGACACGAGCAGTACTTC. It translates to CASSFPGTGGHEQYF.

This clonotype was seen many times. The J gene is TRBJ2-7, the V gene TRBV7-8; TRBD2 matches 7 bases. Germline V lookup: CDR1 SGHVS, CDR2 FQNEAQ. The CDR3 length is 15 residues. The V gene end was trimmed by 7 bases and the J gene end by 4 bases; junction bases not matched to a gene: 13. CDR3 region: CASTISRDYKYEQYF. CDR3 coding DNA: TGTGCCAGCACCATTAGCCGGGACTATAAATACGAGCAGTACTTC.

This clonotype occurred a few times. This chain joins TRBV18 and TRBJ2-4, with a possible D match to TRBD1 (5 bases). V shed 5 bases and J shed 4 bases, with 12 bases lying between them. The length of the CDR3 is 14 residues. Germline lookup yields CDR1 KGHSH and CDR2 LQKENI. The CDR3 loop is CASSFTGDKNIQYF. The CDR3, as DNA: TGTGCCAGCTCATTTACAGGCGATAAAAACATTCAGTACTTC.

This clonotype was counted ten times or more. The chain's CDR3 is CASITLGWGTDTQYF. In DNA, the CDR3 is TGTGCCAGCATCACCCTAGGGTGGGGCACAGATACGCAGTATTTT. V and J are TRBV12-3 or TRBV12-4 and TRBJ2-3; D unresolved. This CDR3 is built from 15 residues. The germline V and J ends were trimmed by 7 bases and 1 base, with 15 bases remaining between them.

This clonotype was seen more than once but under ten times. V is TRBV6-1 and J is TRBJ2-7; tentative D call: TRBD1 (6 bases). This CDR3 region has 13 residues. V was trimmed by 6 bases and J by 2 bases, leaving 11 bases between them. The germline CDR1 and CDR2 sequences are MNHNS and SASEGT. The CDR3 loop reads CASRVWGPYEQYF. DNA of the CDR3: TGTGCCAGCAGGGTGTGGGGGCCCTACGAGCAGTACTTC.

The chain has TRBV6-1 and TRBJ1-6, with TRBD1 identical over 9 bases. V dropped 6 bases and J dropped 9; count of bases not matched to a gene: 9. CDR1 and CDR2 (germline): MNHNS, SASEGT. The CDR3 spans 15 residues. The CDR3 reads CASSPQQGAGSPLHF. The CDR3 nucleotides read TGTGCCAGCAGCCCTCAACAGGGGGCAGGTTCACCCCTCCACTTT.

The chain recombines TRBV6-2 or TRBV6-3 with TRBJ2-1; D uncertain. The CDR3 totals 11 residues. Germline V gene sequence: CDR1 MNHEY, CDR2 SVGEGT. Trimming left V 2 bases short and J 8 bases short, with 4 bases between. CDR3 in amino acids: CASSYMHEQFF. The DNA for the CDR3 is TGTGCCAGCAGTTACATGCATGAGCAGTTCTTC.

This clonotype appeared a few times. The rearrangement links TRBV29-1 to TRBJ1-1; no definite D call. This CDR3 comprises 12 residues. Germline V CDR1 and CDR2: SQVTM, ANQGSEA. V lost 4 bases and J lost 11, with 17 bases in between. The DNA of the CDR3 is TGCAGCGTTGGGGCCGGGCTCGGTCACGCTTTCTTT. The encoded protein is CSVGAGLGHAFF.

The chain combines TRBV3-1 with TRBJ1-2, with 8 bases fitting TRBD1. J was trimmed by 1 base and V by 8 bases; bases with no gene match: 9. Germline V CDR1 and CDR2: LGHDT, YNNKEL (reference sequence). The CDR3 has 15 amino acids. For the CDR3, the DNA is TGTGCCAGCCGACAGGGGCTAGTTAGTAACTATGGCTACACCTTC. Its translation: CASRQGLVSNYGYTF.

V is TRBV19 and J is TRBJ2-6; 10 bases are a match to TRBD1. Trimming cost V 3 bases and J 2 bases; bases outside gene matches: 7. Per the germline V gene, CDR1 is LNHDA and CDR2 is SQIVND (reference sequence). The CDR3 extends over 18 amino acids. The CDR3 DNA sequence: TGTGCCAGTAGTATCCAGACAGGGGGCTTGGCTGGGGCCAACGTCCTGACTTTC. As protein: CASSIQTGGLAGANVLTF.

V gene TRBV27 combines with J gene TRBJ2-7, with D uncertain. V was trimmed by 1 base and J by 2 bases, leaving 9 bases between them. CDR1 is MNHEY, CDR2 SMNVEV, per germline (reference sequence). CDR3 size: 14 residues. In DNA, the CDR3 is TGTGCCAGCAGTTTATATGGGCCTGCCTACGAGCAGTACTTC. This sequence encodes CASSLYGPAYEQYF.

This clonotype appeared many times. The rearrangement links TRBV12-3 or TRBV12-4 to TRBJ2-4, with D unresolved. Trimming took 4 bases from V and 4 from J, leaving 5 bases between them. The length of the CDR3 is 12 residues. For the CDR3, the DNA is TGTGCCAGCAGTTCCGGGAAAAACATTCAGTACTTC. Translating it yields CASSSGKNIQYF.